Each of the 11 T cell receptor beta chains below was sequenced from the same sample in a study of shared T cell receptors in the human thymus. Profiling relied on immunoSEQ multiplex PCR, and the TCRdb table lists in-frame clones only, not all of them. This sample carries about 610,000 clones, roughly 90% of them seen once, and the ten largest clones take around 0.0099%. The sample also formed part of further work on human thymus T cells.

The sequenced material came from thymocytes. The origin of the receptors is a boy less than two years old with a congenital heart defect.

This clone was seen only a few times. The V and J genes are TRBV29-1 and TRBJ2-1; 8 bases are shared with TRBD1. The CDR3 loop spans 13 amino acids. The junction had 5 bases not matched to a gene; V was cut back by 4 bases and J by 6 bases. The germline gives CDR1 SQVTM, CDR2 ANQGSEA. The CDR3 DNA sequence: TGCAGCGTTGGGGTTGACAGGGGCAATGAGCAGTTCTTC. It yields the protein CSVGVDRGNEQFF.

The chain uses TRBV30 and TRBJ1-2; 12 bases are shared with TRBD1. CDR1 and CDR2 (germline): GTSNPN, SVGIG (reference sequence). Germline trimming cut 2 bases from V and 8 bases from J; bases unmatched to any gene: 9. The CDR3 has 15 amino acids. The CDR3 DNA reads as TGTGCCTGGAGTCCCGGGACAGGGGGCTTTTGGGGCTACACCTTC. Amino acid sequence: CAWSPGTGGFWGYTF.

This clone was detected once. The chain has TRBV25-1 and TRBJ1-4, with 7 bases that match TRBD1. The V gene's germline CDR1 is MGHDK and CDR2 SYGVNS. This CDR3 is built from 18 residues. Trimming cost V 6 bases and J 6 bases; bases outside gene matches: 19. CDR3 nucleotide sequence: TGTGCCAGCAGCCCCTCAGGGGGGCGCGATGGTTATGATGAAAAACTGTTTTTT. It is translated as CASSPSGGRDGYDEKLFF.

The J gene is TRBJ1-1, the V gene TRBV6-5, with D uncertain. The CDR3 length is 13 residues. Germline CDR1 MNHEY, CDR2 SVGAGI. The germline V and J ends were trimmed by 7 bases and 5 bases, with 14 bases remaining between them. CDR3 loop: CASTLGRETEAFF. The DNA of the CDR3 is TGTGCCAGCACCCTAGGAAGAGAGACTGAAGCTTTCTTT.

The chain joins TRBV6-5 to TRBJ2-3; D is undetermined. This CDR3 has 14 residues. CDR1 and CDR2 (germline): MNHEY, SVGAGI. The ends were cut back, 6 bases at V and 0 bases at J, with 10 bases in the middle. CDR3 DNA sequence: TGTGCCAGCAGGCAGCGCGGCAGCACAGATACGCAGTATTTT. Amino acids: CASRQRGSTDTQYF.

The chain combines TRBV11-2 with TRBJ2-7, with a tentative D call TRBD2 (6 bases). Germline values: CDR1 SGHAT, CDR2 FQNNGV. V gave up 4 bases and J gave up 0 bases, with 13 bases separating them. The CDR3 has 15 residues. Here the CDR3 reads CASSSRGGFSYEQYF. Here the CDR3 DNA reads TGTGCCAGCAGCTCCCGTGGGGGGTTCTCCTACGAGCAGTACTTC.

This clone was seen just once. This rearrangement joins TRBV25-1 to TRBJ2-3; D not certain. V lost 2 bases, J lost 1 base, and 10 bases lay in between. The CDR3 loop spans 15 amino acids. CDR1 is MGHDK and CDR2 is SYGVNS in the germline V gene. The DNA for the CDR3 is TGTGCCAGCAGTGAAGAATATTGGCGCACAGATACGCAGTATTTT. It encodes CASSEEYWRTDTQYF.

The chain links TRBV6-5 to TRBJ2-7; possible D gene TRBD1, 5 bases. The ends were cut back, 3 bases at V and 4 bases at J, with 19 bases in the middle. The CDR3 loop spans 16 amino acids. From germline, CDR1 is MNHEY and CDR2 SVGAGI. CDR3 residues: CASSYRDSPLRYEQYF. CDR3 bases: TGTGCCAGCAGTTATCGCGACAGTCCCCTCCGTTACGAGCAGTACTTC.

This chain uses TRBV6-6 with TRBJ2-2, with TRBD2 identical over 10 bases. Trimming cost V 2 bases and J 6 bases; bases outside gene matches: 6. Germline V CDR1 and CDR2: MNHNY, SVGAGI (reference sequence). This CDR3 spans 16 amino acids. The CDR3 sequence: CASSYRTSGPPGELFF. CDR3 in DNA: TGTGCCAGCAGTTACAGGACTAGCGGACCCCCCGGGGAGCTGTTTTTT.

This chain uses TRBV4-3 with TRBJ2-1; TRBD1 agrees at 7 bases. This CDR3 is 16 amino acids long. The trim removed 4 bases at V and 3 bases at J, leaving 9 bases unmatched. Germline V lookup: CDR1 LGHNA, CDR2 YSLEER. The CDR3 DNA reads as TGCGCCAGCAGCCGGGTAGGGGGCTGGGGCTACAATGAGCAGTTCTTC. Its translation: CASSRVGGWGYNEQFF.

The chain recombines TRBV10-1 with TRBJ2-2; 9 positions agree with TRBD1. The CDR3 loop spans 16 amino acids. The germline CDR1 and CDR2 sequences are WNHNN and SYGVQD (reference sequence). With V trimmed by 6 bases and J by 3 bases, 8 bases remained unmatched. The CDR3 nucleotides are TGCGCCAGCAGCCCTTCACAGGGGGCGGACACCGGGGAGCTGTTTTTT. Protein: CASSPSQGADTGELFF.